The 6 T cell receptor beta chains listed next were all sequenced from one sample in a study of shared clonotypes between healthy human individuals (dated by TCRdb to 2020 to 2021). The method behind the library was the immunoSEQ multiplex PCR assay. TCRdb's version of the immuneACCESS table is confined to in-frame rearrangements and falls short of the full clone set. An unresolved V gene accounts for under half of the shortfall where checked; the remainder is of unknown origin. Within this sample are 2 million to 2.5 million clones, with 85% to 95% of them counted one time only. Together, the top ten hold 0.1% to 0.15% of the sample. Sequencing input: naive CD4+ T cells sorted from blood. The sample's cell subset or site label, decoded: CD45RA+ positively selected. These receptors all stem from a man aged 18-30 years in good health.

The chain uses TRBV11-2 and TRBJ2-1, with TRBD2 matching over 7 bases. V was pared by 4 bases and J by 4 bases, with 10 bases of the junction left unmatched. The V gene's germline CDR1 is SGHAT and CDR2 FQNNGV. This CDR3 spans 16 amino acids. CDR3 region: CASSSLPSGGYNEQFF. CDR3 DNA sequence: TGTGCCAGCAGCTCCCTCCCTAGCGGAGGATACAATGAGCAGTTCTTC. Full variable domain (missing parts from reference TRBV11-2 and TRBJ2-1): EAGVAQSPRYKIIEKRQSVAFWCNPISGHATLYWYQQILGQGPKLLIQFQNNGVVDDSQLPKDRFSAERLKGVDSTLKIQPAKLEDSAVYLCASSSLPSGGYNEQFFGPGTRLTVL.

The chain couples TRBV18 to TRBJ2-1; possible D gene TRBD1, 5 bases. The V gene's germline CDR1 is KGHSH and CDR2 LQKENI. The CDR3 sequence is 14 residues long. V was pared by 3 bases and J by 4 bases, with 10 bases between. CDR3 region: CASSPFDSYNEQFF. The CDR3 coding sequence is TGTGCCAGCTCACCGTTCGACAGTTACAATGAGCAGTTCTTC.

This sequence joins TRBV6-1 and TRBJ2-5; 8 positions match TRBD2. V shed 4 bases, J shed 2 bases, and the junction held 3 bases outside the gene matches. CDR3 length: 14 residues. Germline assignment: CDR1 MNHNS and CDR2 SASEGT. CDR3 region: CASSATSVQETQYF. The CDR3 DNA reads as TGTGCCAGCAGTGCGACTAGCGTTCAAGAGACCCAGTACTTC.

This clone came up once. The chain has TRBV10-1 and TRBJ2-3; D ambiguous. V was trimmed by 3 bases and J by 2 bases, leaving 15 bases between them. The germline V gene encodes CDR1 WNHNN and CDR2 SYGVQD (reference sequence). The CDR3 has 16 amino acids. The CDR3 region is CASSDARAGFTDTQYF. The CDR3 region has the DNA TGCGCCAGCAGTGATGCCCGGGCAGGATTCACAGATACGCAGTATTTT.

V usage is TRBV5-6 and J usage is TRBJ2-7; the D is unclear. This CDR3 is 14 amino acids long. V lost 2 bases and J lost 2, with 11 bases in between. Germline V gene lookup returns CDR1 SGHDT and CDR2 YYEEEE. The CDR3 DNA follows: TGTGCCAGCAGCTTTTTAGGCGGAGCCTACGAGCAGTACTTC. Its translation is CASSFLGGAYEQYF.

The chain uses TRBV7-9 and TRBJ2-3; 7 nucleotides align to TRBD2. V trimming: 5 bases; J trimming: 0 bases; junction bases outside the gene matches: 8. The CDR3 loop spans 16 amino acids. In germline, CDR1 is SEHNR, CDR2 FQNEAQ (reference sequence). This CDR3 is CASSPRGLTSTDTQYF. CDR3 bases: TGTGCCAGCAGCCCTCGGGGACTAACTAGCACAGATACGCAGTATTTT. The full variable domain, with the rest looked up from reference TRBV7-9 and TRBJ2-3, is DTGVSQNPRHKITKRGQNVTFRCDPISEHNRLYWYRQTLGQGPEFLTYFQNEAQLEKSRLLSDRFSAERPKGSFSTLEIQRTEQGDSAMYLCASSPRGLTSTDTQYFGPGTRLTVL.